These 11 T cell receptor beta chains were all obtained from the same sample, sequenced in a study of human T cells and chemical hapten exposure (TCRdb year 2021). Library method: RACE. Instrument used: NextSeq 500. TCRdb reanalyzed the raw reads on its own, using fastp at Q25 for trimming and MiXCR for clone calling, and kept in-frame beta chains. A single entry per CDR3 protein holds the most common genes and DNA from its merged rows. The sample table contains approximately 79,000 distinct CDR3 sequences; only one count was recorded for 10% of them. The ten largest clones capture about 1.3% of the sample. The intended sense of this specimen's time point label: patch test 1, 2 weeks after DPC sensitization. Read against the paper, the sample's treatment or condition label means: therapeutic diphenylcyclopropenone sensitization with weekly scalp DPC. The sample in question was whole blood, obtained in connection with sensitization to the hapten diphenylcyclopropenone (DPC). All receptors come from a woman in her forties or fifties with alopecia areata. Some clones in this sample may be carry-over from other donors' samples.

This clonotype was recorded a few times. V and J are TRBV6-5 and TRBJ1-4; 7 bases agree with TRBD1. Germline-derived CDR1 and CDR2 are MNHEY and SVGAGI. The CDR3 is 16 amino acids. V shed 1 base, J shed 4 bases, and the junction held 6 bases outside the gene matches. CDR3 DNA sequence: TGTGCCAGCAGTTACTTGAGGACAGGACGTAATGAAAAACTGTTTTTT. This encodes CASSYLRTGRNEKLFF.

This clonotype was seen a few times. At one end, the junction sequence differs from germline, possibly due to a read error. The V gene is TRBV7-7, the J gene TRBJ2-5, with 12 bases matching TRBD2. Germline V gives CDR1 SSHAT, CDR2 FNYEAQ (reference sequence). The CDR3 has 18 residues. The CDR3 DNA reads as TGTGCTAGCAGCGCCCGTTTGGCTAGCGGGAGGGCGGGAGAGACCCAGTACTTC. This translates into CASSARLASGRAGETQYF.

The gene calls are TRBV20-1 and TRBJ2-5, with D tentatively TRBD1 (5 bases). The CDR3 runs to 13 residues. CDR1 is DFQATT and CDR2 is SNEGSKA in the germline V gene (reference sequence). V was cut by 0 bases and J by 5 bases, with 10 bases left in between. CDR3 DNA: TGCAGTGCTAGAGATCAGGGTCGGGAGACCCAGTACTTC. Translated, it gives CSARDQGRETQYF.

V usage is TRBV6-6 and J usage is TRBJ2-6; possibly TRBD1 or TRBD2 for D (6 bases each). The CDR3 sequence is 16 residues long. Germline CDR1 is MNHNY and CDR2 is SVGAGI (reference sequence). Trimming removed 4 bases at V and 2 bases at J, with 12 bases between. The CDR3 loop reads CASSSSGAAGANVLTF. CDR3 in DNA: TGTGCCAGCAGTTCCTCGGGGGCTGCTGGGGCCAACGTCCTGACTTTC.

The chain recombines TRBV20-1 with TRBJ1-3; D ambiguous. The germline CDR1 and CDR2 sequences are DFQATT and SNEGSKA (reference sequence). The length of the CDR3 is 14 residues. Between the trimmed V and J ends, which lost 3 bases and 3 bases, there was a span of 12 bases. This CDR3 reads CSARGGLDGNTIYF. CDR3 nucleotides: TGCAGTGCTAGGGGAGGGCTCGATGGAAACACCATATATTTT.

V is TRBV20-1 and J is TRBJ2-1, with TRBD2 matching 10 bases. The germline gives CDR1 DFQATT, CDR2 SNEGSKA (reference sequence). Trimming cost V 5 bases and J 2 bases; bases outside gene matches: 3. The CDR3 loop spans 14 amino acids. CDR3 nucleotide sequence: TGCAGTGCTTCCAGCGGGGGGGCCTACAATGAGCAGTTCTTC. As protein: CSASSGGAYNEQFF.

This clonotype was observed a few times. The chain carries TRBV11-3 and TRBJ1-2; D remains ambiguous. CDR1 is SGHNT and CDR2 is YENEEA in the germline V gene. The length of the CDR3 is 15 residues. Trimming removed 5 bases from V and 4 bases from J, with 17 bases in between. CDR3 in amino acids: CASSLVAGASYGYTF. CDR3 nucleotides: TGTGCCAGCAGCCTTGTGGCGGGCGCTTCCTATGGCTACACCTTC.

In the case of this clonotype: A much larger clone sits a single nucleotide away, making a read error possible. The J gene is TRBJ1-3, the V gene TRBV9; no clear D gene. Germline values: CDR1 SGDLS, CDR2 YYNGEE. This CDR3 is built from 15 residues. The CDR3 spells CASSAARSSRNTIYF. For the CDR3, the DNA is TGTGCCAGCAGCGCCGCCCGGTCCTCTAGAAACACCATATATTTT.

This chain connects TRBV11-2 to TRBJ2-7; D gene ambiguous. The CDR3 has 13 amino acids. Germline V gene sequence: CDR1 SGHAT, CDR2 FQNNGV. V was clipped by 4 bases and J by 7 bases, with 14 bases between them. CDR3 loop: CASSSDRLGEQYF. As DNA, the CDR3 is TGTGCCAGCAGCTCCGACCGCCTAGGGGAGCAGTACTTC.

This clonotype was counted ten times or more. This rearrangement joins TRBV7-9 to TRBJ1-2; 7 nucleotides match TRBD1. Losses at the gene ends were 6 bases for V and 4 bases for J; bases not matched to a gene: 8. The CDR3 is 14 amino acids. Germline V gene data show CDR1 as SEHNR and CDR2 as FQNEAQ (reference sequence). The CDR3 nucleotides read TGTGCCAGCAGGGCGGCAGGGGGAGGCTATGGCTACACCTTC. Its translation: CASRAAGGGYGYTF.

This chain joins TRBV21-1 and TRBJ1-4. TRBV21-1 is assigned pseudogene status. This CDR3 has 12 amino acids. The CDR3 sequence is CASSKWAEKLFF. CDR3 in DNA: TGTGCCAGCAGCAAATGGGCCGAAAAACTGTTTTTT.